This T cell receptor (beta chain) was obtained from a study of cytomegalovirus exposure and HLA in healthy donors. A multiplex PCR was run with 60 Vbeta primers and 13 Jbeta primers. Assay: immunoSEQ multiplex PCR; the TCRdb copy retains only in-frame clones and omits some. This sample has about 150,000 clones, with 80% found just once. Regarding this clone: Its antigen is unidentified.

Study-wide results and limits: By HLA locus, TCR association rates varied in a later analysis, with DRB1 showing the most and HLA-C the fewest.

This TCR was sampled from a young man in good health and CMV-seropositive. Sequenced material: PBMCs.

The CDR3 sequence is CASSALWTSTDTQYF. As DNA, the CDR3 is TGTGCCAGCAGTGCACTGTGGACTAGCACAGATACGCAGTATTTT. The rearrangement uses TRBV25-1 and TRBJ2-3; tentative D call: TRBD2 (5 bases). Germline V lookup: CDR1 MGHDK, CDR2 SYGVNS. Deletions cut 4 bases from V and 0 bases from J, with 11 bases between. The CDR3 spans 15 residues.